The rows below give T cell receptor beta chains drawn from one sample of a study of blood T cells in healthy people across ages. One entry per CDR3 protein, called by TCRdb with MiXCR from the 5' RACE reads. Altogether about 1.1 million distinct CDR3 sequences are present, under 40% being singletons, with the ten largest covering around 12%. Sequencing used blood. Receptors were obtained from a man between 18 and 29 years old in good health. Each CDR3 is given with its conserved first and last residue. A D gene is named only where the DNA matches it firmly. The size of a clone is reported for some rows only, either as once, few or many, or as a class for expanded clones.

j_call clone_size v_call d_call cdr3_nt cdr3_aa
TRBJ1-4 few TRBV4-2 . TGTGCCAGCAGCCAAGATCACACGGCAACTAATGAAAAACTGTTTTTT CASSQDHTATNEKLFF
TRBJ1-4 few TRBV4-3 TRBD1 TGCGCCAGCAGCCGTTTTGCCGGGACAGTTAATGAAAAACTGTTTTTT CASSRFAGTVNEKLFF
TRBJ2-1 many TRBV4-2 TRBD2 TGTGCCAGCAGCCCGGAACTAGCGGGGGGTTTCAATGAGCAGTTCTTC CASSPELAGGFNEQFF
TRBJ2-1 . TRBV4-1 TRBD1 TGCGCCAGCAGCCATCCGGGACAGGGAAGGGATGAGCAGTTCTTC CASSHPGQGRDEQFF
TRBJ1-1 . TRBV6-6 . TGTGCCAGCAGTTACCTTAAACAGGTTGTGGCTTTCTTT CASSYLKQVVAFF
TRBJ2-3 few TRBV28 TRBD1 TGTGCCAGTGACCGGGACAGAAGCACAGATACGCAGTATTTT CASDRDRSTDTQYF
TRBJ1-1 . TRBV5-6 . TGTGCCAGCAGCGCCTTCCCGTTGAACACTGAAGCTTTCTTT CASSAFPLNTEAFF
TRBJ2-2 . TRBV5-4 . TGTGCCAGCAGCCTGTCGGGTTTCCGCACCGGGGAGCTGTTTTTT CASSLSGFRTGELFF
TRBJ1-2 few TRBV20-1 . TGCAGTGCTAGTGTGGGGGCAGAGGACTATGGCTACACCTTC CSASVGAEDYGYTF
TRBJ1-5 many TRBV20-1 . TGCAGTGTAAGAGCAGCCATGGATCAGCCCCAGCATTTT CSVRAAMDQPQHF
TRBJ1-2 once TRBV29-1 TRBD1 TGCAGCGTCGCAACTTGGGACAGGGTTTACTATGGCTACACCTTC CSVATWDRVYYGYTF
TRBJ2-7 . TRBV28 . TGTGCCAGCAGGGGGGTAAGCTCCTACGAGCAGTACTTC CASRGVSSYEQYF
TRBJ2-3 few TRBV20-1 . TGCAGTGCTAGAGATATAACAGGGAACACAGATACGCAGTATTTT CSARDITGNTDTQYF
TRBJ1-4 few TRBV12-3/TRBV12-4 TRBD1 TGTGCCAGCTCGAACCGGGACAGTGATGAAAAACTGTTTTTT CASSNRDSDEKLFF
TRBJ2-7 . TRBV6-5 . TGTGCCAGCAGTTACTCGAGGGTCAGCGGGTATAGCTCCTACAATGAGCAGTACTTC CASSYSRVSGYSSYNEQYF